One and the same sample provided the 2 T cell receptor beta chains below, sequenced in a study of T cells in Graves' hyperthyroidism and ophthalmopathy (dated by TCRdb to about 2019). Libraries were prepared through multiplex PCR. The instrument was an Illumina HiSeq 2000. The TCR beta CDR3 regions were amplified from the RNA transcripts. For the first round of RT-PCR on the TCR CDR3, the HTBI primer set was used together with the Qiagen OneStep RT-PCR kit. TCRdb trimmed the raw reads at Q25, called clones with MiXCR and kept productive beta chains. Every CDR3 protein is listed once, alongside the most common genes and DNA of its rows. This sample is represented by a few hundred thousand distinct CDR3 sequences; 15% to 18% of them were singletons. The biggest ten clones account for roughly 7.3% of the sample. Material for sequencing was blood. The origin of the receptors is a woman younger than 45 with Graves' hyperthyroidism.

In its sample, this clonotype was seen many times. The rearrangement joins TRBV7-8 to TRBJ2-7; 8 bases fit TRBD1. The germline V gene has CDR1 SGHVS and CDR2 FQNEAQ. This CDR3 is built from 14 residues. Germline trimming cut 7 bases from V and 0 bases from J; bases unmatched to any gene: 5. CDR3 nucleotide sequence: TGTGCCAGCACTCATGGACAGGGCTCCTACGAGCAGTACTTC. It encodes CASTHGQGSYEQYF.

This clonotype came up many times. The chain joins TRBV7-9 to TRBJ2-7; 11 bases line up with TRBD2. Trimming cost V 6 bases and J 2 bases; bases outside gene matches: 6. The CDR3 spans 15 residues. The germline gives CDR1 SEHNR, CDR2 FQNEAQ (reference sequence). The chain's CDR3 is CASSSSGRFPYEQYF. Here the CDR3 DNA reads TGTGCCAGCAGTTCTAGCGGGAGGTTTCCCTACGAGCAGTACTTC.